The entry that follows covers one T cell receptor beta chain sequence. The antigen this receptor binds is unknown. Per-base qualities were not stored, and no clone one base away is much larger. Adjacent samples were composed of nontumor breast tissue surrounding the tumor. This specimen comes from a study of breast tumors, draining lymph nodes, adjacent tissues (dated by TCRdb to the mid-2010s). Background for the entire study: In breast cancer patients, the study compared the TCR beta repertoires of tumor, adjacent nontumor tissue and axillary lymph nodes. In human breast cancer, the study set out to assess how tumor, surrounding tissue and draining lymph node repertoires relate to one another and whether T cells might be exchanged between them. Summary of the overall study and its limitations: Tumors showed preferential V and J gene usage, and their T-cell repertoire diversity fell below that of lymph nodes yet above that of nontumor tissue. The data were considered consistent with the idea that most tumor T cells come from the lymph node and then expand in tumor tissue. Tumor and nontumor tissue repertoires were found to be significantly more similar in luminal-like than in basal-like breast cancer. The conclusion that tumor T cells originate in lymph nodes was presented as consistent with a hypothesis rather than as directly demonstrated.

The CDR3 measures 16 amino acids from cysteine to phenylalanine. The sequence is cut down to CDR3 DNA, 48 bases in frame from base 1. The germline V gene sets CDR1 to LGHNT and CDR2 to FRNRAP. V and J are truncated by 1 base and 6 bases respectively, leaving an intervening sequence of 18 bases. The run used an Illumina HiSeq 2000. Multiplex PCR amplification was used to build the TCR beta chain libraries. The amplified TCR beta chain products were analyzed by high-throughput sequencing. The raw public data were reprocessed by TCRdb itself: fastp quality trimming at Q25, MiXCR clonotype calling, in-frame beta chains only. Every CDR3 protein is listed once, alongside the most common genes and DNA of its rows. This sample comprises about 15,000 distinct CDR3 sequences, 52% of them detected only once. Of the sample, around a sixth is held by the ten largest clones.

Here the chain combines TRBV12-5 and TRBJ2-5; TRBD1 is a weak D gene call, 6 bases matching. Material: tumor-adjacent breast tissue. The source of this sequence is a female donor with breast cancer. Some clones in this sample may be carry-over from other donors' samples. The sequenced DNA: TGTGCTAGTGGTTTGGCCGTTGGACAGTCGTTAAAGACCCAGTACTTC. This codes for CASGLAVGQSLKTQYF. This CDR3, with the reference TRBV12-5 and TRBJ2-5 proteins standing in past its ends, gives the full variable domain DARVTQTPRHKVTEMGQEVTMRCQPILGHNTVFWYRQTMMQGLELLAYFRNRAPLDDSGMPKDRFSAEMPDATLATLKIQPSEPRDSAVYFCASGLAVGQSLKTQYFGPGTRLLVL.